The sequence of this T cell receptor beta chain was determined in a study of regulatory T cells in long-lasting Graves disease. Trimming left V 2 bases short and J 5 bases short, with 10 bases between. The CDR3 has 14 residues. The germline V gene has CDR1 KGHDR and CDR2 SFDVKD. This clonotype came up many times. Arm-PCR of CDR3 regions and iRepertoire HTBI primers were used to build TCR beta libraries. A single record per CDR3 protein comes from TCRdb applying MiXCR to the multiplex PCR reads. Here the sample spans around 480,000 distinct CDR3 sequences, 15% to 20% being singletons. As for time point: newly diagnosed GD, antithyroid drugs for less than 3 months. Extracted RNA from PBMCs served as the source of the TCR library. This same sample was also taken into another study, of T cells in Graves' hyperthyroidism and ophthalmopathy. That paper states: Patients with uncontrolled infections, other autoimmune diseases, pregnancy or lactation were excluded. The HTBI primer set drove a first-round RT-PCR of the TCR CDR3.

This sample comprised peripheral blood mononuclear cells (PBMCs), obtained at new diagnosis, from a patient treated with antithyroid drugs. The V gene is TRBV24-1, the J gene TRBJ2-3, with D perhaps matching TRBD2 (5 bases). The source of this sequence is a man aged 35 to 55 with Graves disease. The CDR3 reads CATSDSEVVDTQYF. The CDR3 nucleotides are TGTGCCACCAGTGATTCGGAGGTCGTAGATACGCAGTATTTT.